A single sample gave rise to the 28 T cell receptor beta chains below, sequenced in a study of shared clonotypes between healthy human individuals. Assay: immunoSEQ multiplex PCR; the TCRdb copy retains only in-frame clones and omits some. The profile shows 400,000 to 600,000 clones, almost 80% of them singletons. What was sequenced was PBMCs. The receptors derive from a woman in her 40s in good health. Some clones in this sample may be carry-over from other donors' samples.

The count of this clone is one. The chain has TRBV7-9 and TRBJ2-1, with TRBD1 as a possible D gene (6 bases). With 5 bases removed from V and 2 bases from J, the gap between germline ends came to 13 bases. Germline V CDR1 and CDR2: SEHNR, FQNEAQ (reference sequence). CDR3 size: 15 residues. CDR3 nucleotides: TGTGCCAGCAGCCCAAGACAGGCGACCTACAATGAGCAGTTCTTC. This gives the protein CASSPRQATYNEQFF.

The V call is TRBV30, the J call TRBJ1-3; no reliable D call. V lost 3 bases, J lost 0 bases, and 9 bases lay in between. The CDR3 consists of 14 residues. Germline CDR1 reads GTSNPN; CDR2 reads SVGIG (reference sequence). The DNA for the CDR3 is TGTGCCTGGAGAAGAGACCGCTCTGGAAACACCATATATTTT. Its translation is CAWRRDRSGNTIYF.

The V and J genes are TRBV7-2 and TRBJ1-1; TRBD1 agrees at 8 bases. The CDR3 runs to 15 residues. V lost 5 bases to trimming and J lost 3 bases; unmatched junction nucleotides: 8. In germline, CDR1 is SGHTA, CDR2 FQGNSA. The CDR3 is CASSPDRAGDTEAFF. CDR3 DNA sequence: TGTGCCAGCAGCCCGGACAGGGCCGGAGACACTGAAGCTTTCTTT.

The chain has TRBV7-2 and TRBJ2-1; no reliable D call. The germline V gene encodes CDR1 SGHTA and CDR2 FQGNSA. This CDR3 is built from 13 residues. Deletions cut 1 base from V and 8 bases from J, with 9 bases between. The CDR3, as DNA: TGTGCCAGCAGCTTAGTCTATACCGATGAGCAGTTCTTC. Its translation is CASSLVYTDEQFF. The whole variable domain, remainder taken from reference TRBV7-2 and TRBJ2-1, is GAGVSQSPSNKVTEKGKDVELRCDPISGHTALYWYRQSLGQGLEFLIYFQGNSAPDKSGLPSDRFSAERTGGSVSTLTIQRTQQEDSAVYLCASSLVYTDEQFFGPGTRLTVL.

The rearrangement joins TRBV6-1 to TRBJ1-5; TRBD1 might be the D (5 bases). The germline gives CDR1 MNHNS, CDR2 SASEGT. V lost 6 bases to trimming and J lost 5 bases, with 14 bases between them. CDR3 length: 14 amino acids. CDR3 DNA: TGTGCCAGCAGATCAGGGTTAAGCGATCAGCCCCAGCATTTT. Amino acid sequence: CASRSGLSDQPQHF.

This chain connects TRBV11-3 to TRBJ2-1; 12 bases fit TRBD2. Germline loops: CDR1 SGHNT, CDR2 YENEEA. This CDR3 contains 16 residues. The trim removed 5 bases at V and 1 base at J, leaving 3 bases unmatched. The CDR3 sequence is CASSPGLAGSYNEQFF. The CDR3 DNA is TGTGCCAGCAGCCCGGGACTAGCGGGTTCCTACAATGAGCAGTTCTTC. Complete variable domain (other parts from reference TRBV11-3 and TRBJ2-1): EAGVVQSPRYKIIEKKQPVAFWCNPISGHNTLYWYLQNLGQGPELLIRYENEEAVDDSQLPKDRFSAERLKGVDSTLKIQPAELGDSAVYLCASSPGLAGSYNEQFFGPGTRLTVL.

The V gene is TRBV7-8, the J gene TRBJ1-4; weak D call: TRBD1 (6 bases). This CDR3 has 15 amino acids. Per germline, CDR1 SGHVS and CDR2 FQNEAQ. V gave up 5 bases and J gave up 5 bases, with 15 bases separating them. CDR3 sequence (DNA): TGTGCCAGCAGCCCCCGGCGGACAGTCAATGAAAAACTGTTTTTT. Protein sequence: CASSPRRTVNEKLFF.

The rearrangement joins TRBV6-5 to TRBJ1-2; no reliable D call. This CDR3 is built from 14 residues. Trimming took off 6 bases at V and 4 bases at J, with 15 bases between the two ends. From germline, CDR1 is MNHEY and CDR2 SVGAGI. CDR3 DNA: TGTGCCAGCAGCTCTCCGAGGGAGGGCTATGGCTACACCTTC. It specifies CASSSPREGYGYTF.

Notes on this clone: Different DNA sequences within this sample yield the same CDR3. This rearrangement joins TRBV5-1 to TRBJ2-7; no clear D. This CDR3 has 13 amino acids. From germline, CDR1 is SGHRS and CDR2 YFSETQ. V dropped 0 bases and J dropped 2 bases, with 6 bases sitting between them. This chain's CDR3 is CASSLDRAYEQYF. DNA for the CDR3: TGCGCCAGCAGCTTGGACAGAGCCTACGAGCAGTACTTC.

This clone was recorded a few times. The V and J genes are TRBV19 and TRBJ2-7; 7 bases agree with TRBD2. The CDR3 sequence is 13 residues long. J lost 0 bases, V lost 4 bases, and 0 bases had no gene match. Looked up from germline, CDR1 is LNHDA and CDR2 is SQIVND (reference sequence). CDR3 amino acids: CASSSGSSYEQYF. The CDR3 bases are TGTGCCAGTAGTAGCGGGAGCTCCTACGAGCAGTACTTC.

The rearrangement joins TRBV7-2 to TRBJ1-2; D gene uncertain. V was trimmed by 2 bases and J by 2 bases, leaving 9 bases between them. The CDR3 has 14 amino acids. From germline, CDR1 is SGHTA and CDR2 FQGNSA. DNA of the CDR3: TGTGCCAGCAGCTTAAACAGAGCAAACTATGGCTACACCTTC. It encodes CASSLNRANYGYTF.

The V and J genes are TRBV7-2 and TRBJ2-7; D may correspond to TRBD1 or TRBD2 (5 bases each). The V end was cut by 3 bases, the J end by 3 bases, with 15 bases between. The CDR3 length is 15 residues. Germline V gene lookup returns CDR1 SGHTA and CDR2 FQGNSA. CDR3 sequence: CASSLGRDGLYEQYF. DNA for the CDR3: TGTGCCAGCAGCTTGGGTCGGGACGGCCTCTACGAGCAGTACTTC.

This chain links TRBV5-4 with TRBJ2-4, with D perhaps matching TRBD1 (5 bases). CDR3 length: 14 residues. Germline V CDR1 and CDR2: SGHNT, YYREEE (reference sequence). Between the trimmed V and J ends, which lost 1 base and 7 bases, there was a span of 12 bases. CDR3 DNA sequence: TGTGCCAGCAGCTTGAAGCAGGGTGGCAACATTCAGTACTTC. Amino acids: CASSLKQGGNIQYF.

The CDR3 DNA is TGTGCCAGCAGCTTATCCGGGACTAGCCTTGATGAGCAGTTCTTC. This encodes CASSLSGTSLDEQFF. The chain employs TRBV7-3 and TRBJ2-1, with 9 nucleotides matching TRBD2. The CDR3 loop spans 15 amino acids. The trim removed 2 bases at V and 8 bases at J, leaving 7 bases unmatched. Germline V gene data show CDR1 as SGHTA and CDR2 as FQGTGA. Together with reference TRBV7-3 and TRBJ2-1, the CDR3 gives the full variable domain: GAGVSQTPSNKVTEKGKYVELRCDPISGHTALYWYRQSLGQGPEFLIYFQGTGAADDSGLPNDRFFAVRPEGSVSTLKIQRTERGDSAVYLCASSLSGTSLDEQFFGPGTRLTVL.

The CDR3: CASSLPWTLPSYEQYF. CDR3 DNA sequence: TGTGCCAGCAGTTTACCCTGGACCCTACCCTCCTACGAGCAGTACTTC. This sequence joins TRBV28 and TRBJ2-7; the D is unclear. The germline gives CDR1 MDHEN, CDR2 SYDVKM. This CDR3 is 16 amino acids long. V dropped 2 bases and J dropped 0 bases, with 14 bases sitting between them.

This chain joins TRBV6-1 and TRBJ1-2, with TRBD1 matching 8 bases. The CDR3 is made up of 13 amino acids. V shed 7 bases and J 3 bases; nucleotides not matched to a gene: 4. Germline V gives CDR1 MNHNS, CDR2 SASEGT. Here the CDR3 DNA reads TGTGCCAGCACCGAGGACAGGGACTATGGCTACACCTTC. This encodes CASTEDRDYGYTF.

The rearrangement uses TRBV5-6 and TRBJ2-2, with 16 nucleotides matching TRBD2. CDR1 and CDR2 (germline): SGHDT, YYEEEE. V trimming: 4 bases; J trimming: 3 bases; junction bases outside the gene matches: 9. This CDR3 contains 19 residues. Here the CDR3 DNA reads TGTGCCAGCAGCCCCCCGGGACTAGCGGGAGGGCTTGACACCGGGGAGCTGTTTTTT. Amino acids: CASSPPGLAGGLDTGELFF.

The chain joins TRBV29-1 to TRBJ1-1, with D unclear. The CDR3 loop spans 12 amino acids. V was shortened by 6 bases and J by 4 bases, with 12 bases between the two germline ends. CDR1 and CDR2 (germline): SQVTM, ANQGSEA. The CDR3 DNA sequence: TGCAGCGTCTCAAAGCGAGGCACTGAAGCTTTCTTT. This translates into CSVSKRGTEAFF.

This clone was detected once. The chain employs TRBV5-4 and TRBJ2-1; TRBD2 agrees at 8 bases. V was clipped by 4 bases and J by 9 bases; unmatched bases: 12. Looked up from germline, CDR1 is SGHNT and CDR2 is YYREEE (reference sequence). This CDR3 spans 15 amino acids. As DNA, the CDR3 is TGTGCCAGCAGCCCACCGGGACTAGATGTCGGTGAGCAGTTCTTC. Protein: CASSPPGLDVGEQFF.

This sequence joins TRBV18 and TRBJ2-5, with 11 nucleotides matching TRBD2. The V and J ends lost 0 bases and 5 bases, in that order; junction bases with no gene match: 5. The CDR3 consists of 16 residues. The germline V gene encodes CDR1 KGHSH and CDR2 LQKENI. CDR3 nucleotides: TGTGCCAGCTCACCACCTAGCGGGAGGGCCGTGGAGACCCAGTACTTC. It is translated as CASSPPSGRAVETQYF.

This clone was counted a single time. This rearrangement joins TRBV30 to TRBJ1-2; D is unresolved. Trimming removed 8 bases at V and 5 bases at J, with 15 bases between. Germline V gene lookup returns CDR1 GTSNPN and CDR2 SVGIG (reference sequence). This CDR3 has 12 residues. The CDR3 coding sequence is TGTGCCCACTCCTTAGCTACTTATGGCTACACCTTC. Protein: CAHSLATYGYTF.

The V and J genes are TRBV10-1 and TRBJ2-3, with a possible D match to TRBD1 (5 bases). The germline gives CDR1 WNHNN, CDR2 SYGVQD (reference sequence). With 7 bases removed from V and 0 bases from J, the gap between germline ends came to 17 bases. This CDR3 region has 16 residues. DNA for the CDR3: TGCGCCAGCATATTCTTCAGGACATGCAGCACAGATACGCAGTATTTT. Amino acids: CASIFFRTCSTDTQYF.

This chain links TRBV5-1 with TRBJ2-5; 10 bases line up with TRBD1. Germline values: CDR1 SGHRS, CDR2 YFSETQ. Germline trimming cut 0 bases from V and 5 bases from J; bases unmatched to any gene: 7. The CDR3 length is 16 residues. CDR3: CASSLEPGQGWETQYF. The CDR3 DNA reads TGCGCCAGCAGCTTGGAGCCGGGACAGGGGTGGGAGACCCAGTACTTC.

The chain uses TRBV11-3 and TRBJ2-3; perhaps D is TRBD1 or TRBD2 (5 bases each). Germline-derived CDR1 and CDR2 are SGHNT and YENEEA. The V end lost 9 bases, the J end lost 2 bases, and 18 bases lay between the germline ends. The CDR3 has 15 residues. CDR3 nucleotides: TGTGCCAGAAAGCTTTGGGGCCGGGACACAGATACGCAGTATTTT. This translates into CARKLWGRDTDTQYF.

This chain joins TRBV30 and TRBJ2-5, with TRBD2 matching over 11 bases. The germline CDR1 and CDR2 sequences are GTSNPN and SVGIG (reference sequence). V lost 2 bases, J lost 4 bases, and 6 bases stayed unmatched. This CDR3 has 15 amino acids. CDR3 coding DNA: TGTGCCTGGAGTTTTGTACTAGCGGGAGTAGAGACCCAGTACTTC. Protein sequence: CAWSFVLAGVETQYF.

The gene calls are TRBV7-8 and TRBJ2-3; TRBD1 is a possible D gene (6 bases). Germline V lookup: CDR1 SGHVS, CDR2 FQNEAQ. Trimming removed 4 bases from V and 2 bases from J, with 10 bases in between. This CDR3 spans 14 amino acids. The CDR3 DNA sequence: TGTGCCAGCAGCTCGCAGGGGACCACAGATACGCAGTATTTT. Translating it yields CASSSQGTTDTQYF.

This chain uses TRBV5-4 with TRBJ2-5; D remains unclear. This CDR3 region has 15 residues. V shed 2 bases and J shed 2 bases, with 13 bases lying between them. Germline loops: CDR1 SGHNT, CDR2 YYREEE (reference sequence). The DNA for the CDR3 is TGTGCCAGCAGCTTTGGAGTGGAGAGGCAAGAGACCCAGTACTTC. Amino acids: CASSFGVERQETQYF. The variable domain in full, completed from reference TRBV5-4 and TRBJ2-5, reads ETGVTQSPTHLIKTRGQQVTLRCSSQSGHNTVSWYQQALGQGPQFIFQYYREEENGRGNFPPRFSGLQFPNYSSELNVNALELDDSALYLCASSFGVERQETQYFGPGTRLLVL.

In nucleotides, the CDR3 is TGTGCCAGCAGTCCGACTACCCAAGAGACCCAGTACTTC. It specifies CASSPTTQETQYF. The chain couples TRBV28 to TRBJ2-5, with a possible D match to TRBD2 (5 bases). The germline gives CDR1 MDHEN, CDR2 SYDVKM. The CDR3 spans 13 residues. Trimming removed 5 bases at V and 1 base at J, with 8 bases between.